These T cell receptor beta chains were read from a single sample in a study of T cell repertoires in cytomegalovirus infection. MiXCR was run by TCRdb on the reads, yielding one entry per CDR3 protein. This table holds around 300,000 distinct CDR3 sequences, about a quarter found once. Source material: PBMCs. Source of these receptors: a human donor in good health (CMV status not recorded). Some clones in this sample may be carry-over from other donors' samples. The CDR3 runs from the conserved cysteine through the conserved F or W. The order of the fields is CDR3 protein, CDR3 DNA, J gene, V gene, clone size, D gene. The D gene is left open where the match is weak. Size values are once, few and many counts, or a class for expanded clones, and some rows have none.

CDR3aa: CASSLRQGFYEQYF
CDR3nt: TGTGCCAGCAGCTTAAGACAGGGTTTTTACGAGCAGTACTTC
j_gene: TRBJ2-7
v_gene: TRBV5-5
abundance: few
d_gene: TRBD1

CDR3aa: CASSFLAQETQYF
CDR3nt: TGTGCCAGCAGTTTTCTGGCACAAGAGACCCAGTACTTC
j_gene: TRBJ2-5
v_gene: TRBV28
abundance: NA
d_gene: NA

CDR3aa: CASSLRGEGKQFF
CDR3nt: TGTGCCAGCAGCTTACGAGGGGAAGGAAAGCAGTTCTTC
j_gene: TRBJ2-1
v_gene: TRBV7-2
abundance: many
d_gene: NA

CDR3aa: CASSLFGQGNGYTF
CDR3nt: TGTGCCAGCAGCTTATTTGGGCAGGGGAATGGCTACACCTTC
j_gene: TRBJ1-2
v_gene: TRBV11-2
abundance: many
d_gene: NA

CDR3aa: CASSLTETGSGELFF
CDR3nt: TGTGCCAGCAGTCTTACAGAAACAGGGTCCGGGGAGCTGTTTTTT
j_gene: TRBJ2-2
v_gene: TRBV28
abundance: NA
d_gene: NA

CDR3aa: CASSFYRGTEAFF
CDR3nt: TGTGCCAGCAGCTTTTACAGAGGGACTGAAGCTTTCTTT
j_gene: TRBJ1-1
v_gene: TRBV7-2
abundance: many
d_gene: NA

CDR3aa: CASSTTTSGRGEQYF
CDR3nt: TGTGCCAGCAGCACAACGACTAGCGGGAGAGGCGAGCAGTACTTC
j_gene: TRBJ2-7
v_gene: TRBV7-2
abundance: NA
d_gene: TRBD2

CDR3aa: CASSLLAPGLSGEQFF
CDR3nt: TGTGCCAGCAGCTTATTGGCTCCCGGGCTGTCAGGTGAGCAGTTCTTC
j_gene: TRBJ2-1
v_gene: TRBV7-3
abundance: many
d_gene: NA

CDR3aa: CASSPGTLHNEQFF
CDR3nt: TGTGCTAGCAGTCCCGGGACCCTTCATAATGAGCAGTTCTTC
j_gene: TRBJ2-1
v_gene: TRBV7-7
abundance: many
d_gene: NA

CDR3aa: CASSLIGRNNEKLFF
CDR3nt: TGTGCCAGCAGCCTTATCGGCAGGAACAATGAAAAACTGTTTTTT
j_gene: TRBJ1-4
v_gene: TRBV5-6
abundance: NA
d_gene: NA

CDR3aa: CASSLLGPEQYF
CDR3nt: TGTGCCAGCAGTTTATTGGGGCCCGAGCAGTACTTC
j_gene: TRBJ2-7
v_gene: TRBV28
abundance: NA
d_gene: NA

CDR3aa: CASSYATSGLEETQYF
CDR3nt: TGTGCCAGCAGTTACGCTACCTCGGGTTTGGAAGAGACCCAGTACTTC
j_gene: TRBJ2-5
v_gene: TRBV6-2/TRBV6-3
abundance: many
d_gene: NA

CDR3aa: CASRPGLALLRTDTQYF
CDR3nt: TGTGCCAGCAGGCCGGGACTAGCCCTCCTTAGGACAGATACGCAGTATTTT
j_gene: TRBJ2-3
v_gene: TRBV7-2
abundance: many
d_gene: TRBD2

CDR3aa: CASSPVPARNEQYF
CDR3nt: TGTGCCAGCAGCCCAGTACCGGCGAGGAACGAGCAGTACTTC
j_gene: TRBJ2-7
v_gene: TRBV5-5
abundance: many
d_gene: NA

CDR3aa: CASSSHHRDGYEQYF
CDR3nt: TGTGCCAGCAGCTCACATCACAGGGACGGTTACGAGCAGTACTTC
j_gene: TRBJ2-7
v_gene: TRBV7-2
abundance: few
d_gene: NA

CDR3aa: CASSSGLAGGRNTGALFF
CDR3nt: TGTGCCAGCAGCTCGGGACTAGCGGGGGGGCGGAACACCGGGGCGCTGTTTTTT
j_gene: TRBJ2-2
v_gene: TRBV11-2
abundance: NA
d_gene: TRBD2

CDR3aa: CASSSGQGPPYEQYF
CDR3nt: TGTGCCAGCTCATCCGGACAGGGCCCACCCTACGAGCAGTACTTC
j_gene: TRBJ2-7
v_gene: TRBV18
abundance: NA
d_gene: TRBD1

CDR3aa: CASNGQGKETQYF
CDR3nt: TGTGCCAGCAACGGACAGGGGAAGGAGACCCAGTACTTC
j_gene: TRBJ2-5
v_gene: TRBV7-4
abundance: NA
d_gene: TRBD1

CDR3aa: CASTREGAVSGETQYF
CDR3nt: TGTGCCAGCACCCGGGAGGGGGCAGTCTCGGGAGAGACCCAGTACTTC
j_gene: TRBJ2-5
v_gene: TRBV12-3/TRBV12-4
abundance: few
d_gene: NA

CDR3aa: CASSMLSGGETQYF
CDR3nt: TGTGCCAGCAGCATGTTGAGTGGGGGCGAGACCCAGTACTTC
j_gene: TRBJ2-5
v_gene: TRBV7-2
abundance: few
d_gene: NA

CDR3aa: CASRAQGDGEAFF
CDR3nt: TGTGCCAGTAGAGCACAGGGGGACGGCGAAGCTTTCTTT
j_gene: TRBJ1-1
v_gene: TRBV19
abundance: few
d_gene: TRBD1

CDR3aa: CASSQGEVSYNEQFF
CDR3nt: TGCGCCAGCAGCCAAGGGGAGGTCTCCTACAATGAGCAGTTCTTC
j_gene: TRBJ2-1
v_gene: TRBV4-3
abundance: NA
d_gene: NA

CDR3aa: CSARDVMTSGTFYEQYF
CDR3nt: TGCAGTGCTAGAGATGTCATGACTAGCGGAACCTTCTACGAGCAGTACTTC
j_gene: TRBJ2-7
v_gene: TRBV20-1
abundance: NA
d_gene: TRBD2

CDR3aa: CASSSGTGGFSHGYTF
CDR3nt: TGTGCCAGCAGTTCCGGGACAGGGGGGTTCAGCCATGGCTACACCTTC
j_gene: TRBJ1-2
v_gene: TRBV7-2
abundance: many
d_gene: TRBD1

CDR3aa: CSARATTNPSQPQHF
CDR3nt: TGCAGTGCTAGAGCAACCACGAACCCCAGTCAGCCCCAGCATTTT
j_gene: TRBJ1-5
v_gene: TRBV20-1
abundance: NA
d_gene: NA

CDR3aa: CSARGGESSYNEQFF
CDR3nt: TGCAGTGCTAGAGGTGGGGAGAGCTCCTACAATGAGCAGTTCTTC
j_gene: TRBJ2-1
v_gene: TRBV20-1
abundance: few
d_gene: NA

CDR3aa: CASRWTSDSYNEQFF
CDR3nt: TGTGCCAGCCGATGGACTAGCGACTCCTACAATGAGCAGTTCTTC
j_gene: TRBJ2-1
v_gene: TRBV7-2
abundance: many
d_gene: TRBD2

CDR3aa: CASSFGGSRNEQFF
CDR3nt: TGTGCCAGCAGTTTTGGGGGATCAAGGAATGAGCAGTTCTTC
j_gene: TRBJ2-1
v_gene: TRBV11-2
abundance: few
d_gene: NA

CDR3aa: CASSLAGVNNEQFF
CDR3nt: TGCGCCAGCAGCTTAGCGGGGGTCAACAATGAGCAGTTCTTC
j_gene: TRBJ2-1
v_gene: TRBV5-1
abundance: NA
d_gene: TRBD2

CDR3aa: CASSEGQNQPQHF
CDR3nt: TGTGCCAGCAGCGAGGGACAAAATCAGCCCCAGCATTTT
j_gene: TRBJ1-5
v_gene: TRBV7-2
abundance: many
d_gene: NA

CDR3aa: CASSQGGGGTNTGELFF
CDR3nt: TGCGCCAGCAGCCAGGGTGGCGGGGGAACGAACACCGGGGAGCTGTTTTTT
j_gene: TRBJ2-2
v_gene: TRBV4-3
abundance: NA
d_gene: TRBD2

CDR3aa: CASSEGQGWASGANVLTF
CDR3nt: TGTGCCAGCAGCGAGGGACAGGGATGGGCCTCTGGGGCCAACGTCCTGACTTTC
j_gene: TRBJ2-6
v_gene: TRBV5-4
abundance: NA
d_gene: TRBD1

CDR3aa: CASSFGLSMNTEAFF
CDR3nt: TGTGCCAGCAGTTTCGGACTCTCGATGAACACTGAAGCTTTCTTT
j_gene: TRBJ1-1
v_gene: TRBV12-3/TRBV12-4
abundance: many
d_gene: NA

CDR3aa: CASSPPGGRGDTQYF
CDR3nt: TGTGCCAGCAGTCCGCCGGGGGGCCGTGGAGATACGCAGTATTTT
j_gene: TRBJ2-3
v_gene: TRBV28
abundance: NA
d_gene: NA

CDR3aa: CASSPGMSDTEAFF
CDR3nt: TGTGCCAGCTCACCGGGCATGTCGGACACTGAAGCTTTCTTT
j_gene: TRBJ1-1
v_gene: TRBV18
abundance: NA
d_gene: NA

CDR3aa: CSVEGRGSTGDTEAFF
CDR3nt: TGCAGCGTTGAGGGCAGGGGCTCCACCGGGGACACTGAAGCTTTCTTT
j_gene: TRBJ1-1
v_gene: TRBV29-1
abundance: NA
d_gene: NA

CDR3aa: CASSFRLAGRSDTQYF
CDR3nt: TGTGCCAGCAGCTTCCGACTAGCGGGAAGGTCGGATACGCAGTATTTT
j_gene: TRBJ2-3
v_gene: TRBV11-2
abundance: many
d_gene: TRBD2

CDR3aa: CASSTLLPGLAGGNEQFF
CDR3nt: TGTGCCAGCAGTACCCTATTACCGGGACTAGCGGGGGGGAATGAGCAGTTCTTC
j_gene: TRBJ2-1
v_gene: TRBV27
abundance: few
d_gene: TRBD2

CDR3aa: CAISEFRDLEIQPQHF
CDR3nt: TGTGCCATCAGTGAGTTCCGGGACCTAGAGATCCAGCCCCAGCATTTT
j_gene: TRBJ1-5
v_gene: TRBV10-3
abundance: NA
d_gene: NA

CDR3aa: CASSLFLGGSPRGEQYF
CDR3nt: TGTGCCAGCAGCCTTTTTTTAGGAGGGAGCCCCCGTGGAGAGCAGTACTTC
j_gene: TRBJ2-7
v_gene: TRBV12-3/TRBV12-4
abundance: NA
d_gene: NA

CDR3aa: CASSTRQTFGENIQYF
CDR3nt: TGTGCCAGCAGCACGCGACAAACTTTCGGCGAAAACATTCAGTACTTC
j_gene: TRBJ2-4
v_gene: TRBV7-9
abundance: many
d_gene: NA

CDR3aa: CASSLMGAGDTIYF
CDR3nt: TGTGCCAGCAGCCTCATGGGGGCTGGAGACACCATATATTTT
j_gene: TRBJ1-3
v_gene: TRBV14
abundance: NA
d_gene: NA

CDR3aa: CASSLGPGSGNTQYF
CDR3nt: TGTGCCAGCAGCTTAGGGCCGGGTTCAGGGAATACGCAGTATTTT
j_gene: TRBJ2-3
v_gene: TRBV7-2
abundance: NA
d_gene: NA

CDR3aa: CATSRGLVDEQFF
CDR3nt: TGTGCCACCAGCAGGGGCCTAGTTGATGAGCAGTTCTTC
j_gene: TRBJ2-1
v_gene: TRBV15
abundance: many
d_gene: NA

CDR3aa: CASSSGGDRGLAKNIQYF
CDR3nt: TGCGCCAGCAGCTCCGGAGGGGACAGAGGACTAGCCAAAAACATTCAGTACTTC
j_gene: TRBJ2-4
v_gene: TRBV5-1
abundance: few
d_gene: NA

CDR3aa: CASSTQGGVPYEQYF
CDR3nt: TGTGCCAGCAGTACACAGGGCGGGGTTCCCTACGAGCAGTACTTC
j_gene: TRBJ2-7
v_gene: TRBV28
abundance: NA
d_gene: NA

CDR3aa: CASSTTGVPRYEQYF
CDR3nt: TGTGCCAGCAGTACTACAGGTGTGCCCAGATACGAGCAGTACTTC
j_gene: TRBJ2-7
v_gene: TRBV7-9
abundance: NA
d_gene: NA

CDR3aa: CASSSGRETPFSGNTIYF
CDR3nt: TGTGCCAGCAGTTCCGGCAGGGAGACCCCGTTTTCTGGAAACACCATATATTTT
j_gene: TRBJ1-3
v_gene: TRBV6-5
abundance: once
d_gene: NA

CDR3aa: CATKEAGQGTETQYF
CDR3nt: TGTGCCACCAAAGAGGCGGGACAGGGAACGGAGACCCAGTACTTC
j_gene: TRBJ2-5
v_gene: TRBV19
abundance: few
d_gene: TRBD1

CDR3aa: CASSSERGDTDTQYF
CDR3nt: TGCGCCAGCAGCTCCGAGCGGGGGGACACAGATACGCAGTATTTT
j_gene: TRBJ2-3
v_gene: TRBV5-1
abundance: NA
d_gene: TRBD2

CDR3aa: CASRVDRGQGSPLHF
CDR3nt: TGTGCCAGCAGAGTTGACAGGGGGCAGGGTTCACCCCTCCACTTT
j_gene: TRBJ1-6
v_gene: TRBV12-3/TRBV12-4
abundance: NA
d_gene: TRBD1